The 27 T cell receptor beta chains listed next were all sequenced from one sample in a study of blood T cells in healthy people across ages. Primers used in a second PCR of roughly 6 to 12 cycles were a sample-barcoded 5' primer and a J-beta primer mix. TCRdb independently ran MiXCR on the 5' RACE reads; one entry per CDR3 protein. The sample lists about 1.5 million distinct CDR3 sequences; approximately 43% were seen once. Sequenced: blood. These receptors came from a woman aged 18-29 years in good health.

This sequence joins TRBV10-3 and TRBJ1-1; TRBD1 might be the D (6 bases). Germline CDR1 reads ENHRY; CDR2 reads SYGVKD. V shed 0 bases and J shed 1 base, with 9 bases lying between them. This CDR3 region has 15 residues. The CDR3 region is CAISESLGGNTEAFF. CDR3 nucleotides: TGTGCCATCAGTGAGTCTCTAGGGGGGAACACTGAAGCTTTCTTT.

The chain employs TRBV20-1 and TRBJ1-5, with D possibly matching TRBD1 (6 bases). This CDR3 is built from 14 residues. V shed 3 bases and J shed 3 bases, with 12 bases lying between them. Germline CDR1 reads DFQATT; CDR2 reads SNEGSKA (reference sequence). CDR3 sequence reads: CSASGGAHNQPQHF. The CDR3 DNA follows: TGCAGTGCTAGCGGGGGGGCCCACAATCAGCCCCAGCATTTT.

This clonotype appeared a few times. The V gene is TRBV15, the J gene TRBJ2-5, with TRBD1 as a possible D gene (6 bases). The germline gives CDR1 LNHNV, CDR2 YYDKDF (reference sequence). This CDR3 is built from 14 residues. Trimming shortened V by 1 base and J by 3 bases, and 9 bases separated the two germline ends. CDR3 sequence (DNA): TGTGCCACCAGCAGAGTCGCAGGGGAAGAGACCCAGTACTTC. Protein product: CATSRVAGEETQYF.

This chain links TRBV9 with TRBJ2-5; 10 positions agree with TRBD1. Germline V CDR1 and CDR2: SGDLS, YYNGEE. CDR3 length: 15 amino acids. With V trimmed by 0 bases and J by 11 bases, 10 bases remained unmatched. The CDR3 is CASSVEGQGINEQYF. In nucleotides, the CDR3 is TGTGCCAGCAGCGTAGAGGGACAGGGGATCAATGAGCAGTACTTC.

The CDR3 DNA is TGTGCCAGCAGGGTAGGGTCGCGAGATACGCAGTATTTT. The encoded protein is CASRVGSRDTQYF. The chain has TRBV28 and TRBJ2-3; D is unclear. Germline CDR1 reads MDHEN; CDR2 reads SYDVKM. The CDR3 spans 13 residues. The V end lost 6 bases, the J end lost 5 bases, and 12 bases lay between the germline ends.

This chain uses TRBV6-5 with TRBJ1-2; tentatively, D is TRBD1 (6 bases). Deletions cut 6 bases from V and 1 base from J, with 18 bases between. The germline V gene has CDR1 MNHEY and CDR2 SVGAGI. This CDR3 comprises 16 residues. The CDR3 DNA reads as TGTGCCAGCAGCTACGGAGGTGGGGGCCTTAACTATGGCTACACCTTC. Protein sequence: CASSYGGGGLNYGYTF.

The rearrangement joins TRBV7-6 to TRBJ1-2; D is unresolved. The CDR3 runs to 15 residues. In germline, CDR1 is SGHVS, CDR2 FNYEAQ. V gave up 2 bases and J gave up 0 bases, with 10 bases separating them. The CDR3 nucleotides read TGTGCCAGCAGCTTATACAGCGACACTAACTATGGCTACACCTTC. Amino acids: CASSLYSDTNYGYTF. Full variable domain (remainder filled in from reference TRBV7-6 and TRBJ1-2): GAGVSQSPRYKVTKRGQDVALRCDPISGHVSLYWYRQALGQGPEFLTYFNYEAQQDKSGLPNDRFSAERPEGSISTLTIQRTEQRDSAMYRCASSLYSDTNYGYTFGSGTRLTVV.

This clonotype was seen a few times. V usage is TRBV5-1 and J usage is TRBJ2-4, with D tentatively TRBD1 (5 bases). The DNA matches TRBJ2-7 better at its end, which makes the J call doubtful. Germline V lookup: CDR1 SGHRS, CDR2 YFSETQ. The CDR3 contains 13 residues. This chain's CDR3 is CASSANTGSEQYF. Here the CDR3 DNA reads TGCGCCAGCAGTGCAAATACAGGTTCCGAGCAGTACTTC.

This clonotype came up many times. V gene TRBV7-2 combines with J gene TRBJ2-3; 7 positions match TRBD2. V lost 3 bases, J lost 0 bases, and 6 bases stayed unmatched. This CDR3 region has 16 residues. Germline values: CDR1 SGHTA, CDR2 FQGNSA. CDR3 sequence reads: CASSFGGGPSTDTQYF. CDR3 sequence (DNA): TGTGCCAGCAGCTTCGGGGGAGGGCCAAGCACAGATACGCAGTATTTT.

This clonotype was detected a few times. The chain links TRBV12-3 or TRBV12-4 to TRBJ1-4; TRBD1 agrees at 8 bases. CDR3 size: 15 residues. J gave up 5 bases and V 3 bases, and 5 bases lay outside the gene matches. CDR3 coding DNA: TGTGCCAGCAGTTTCCCAGGGGGCGGGAATGAAAAACTGTTTTTT. Residues: CASSFPGGGNEKLFF.

Regarding this clonotype: Because the CDR3's place on the DNA is in doubt, the DNA is left out and the CDR3 is given as listed by TCRdb. V is TRBV9 and J is TRBJ2-1; TRBD1, as called in the table, went unchecked against the DNA. Germline CDR1 is SGDLS and CDR2 is YYNGEE. The CDR3 length equals 15 residues, ends included. The CDR3 is CASSFGAGVYNEQYF.

J is TRBJ2-7 and V is TRBV7-2; D call uncertain. The V gene lost 1 base and the J gene lost 7 bases, with 14 bases spanning the gap. The CDR3 contains 14 residues. CDR1 is SGHTA and CDR2 is FQGNSA in the germline V gene. The CDR3: CASSLGRWDREQYF. The DNA for the CDR3 is TGTGCCAGCAGCTTAGGACGGTGGGATAGGGAGCAGTACTTC.

V is TRBV25-1 and J is TRBJ2-1, with TRBD2 matching 13 bases. CDR1 is MGHDK and CDR2 is SYGVNS in the germline V gene. V gave up 3 bases and J gave up 5 bases; unmatched junction bases: 4. The CDR3 contains 16 residues. For the CDR3, the DNA is TGTGCCAGCAGTGAGGCGGGGACTAGCGGGGACAATGAGCAGTTCTTC. Protein product: CASSEAGTSGDNEQFF.

This clonotype was detected a few times. J is TRBJ2-6 and V is TRBV6-6, with D perhaps matching TRBD2 (6 bases). The ends were cut back, 7 bases at V and 10 bases at J, with 17 bases in the middle. Germline V CDR1 and CDR2: MNHNY, SVGAGI (reference sequence). This CDR3 is 14 amino acids long. In DNA form, the CDR3 reads TGTGCCAGCACCCTTGGGGCGGGAAAAAACGTCCTGACTTTC. Translated, it gives CASTLGAGKNVLTF.

This chain connects TRBV6-5 to TRBJ2-7; no clear D. The CDR3 extends over 14 amino acids. The germline V and J ends were trimmed by 5 bases and 3 bases, with 14 bases remaining between them. The germline V gene encodes CDR1 MNHEY and CDR2 SVGAGI. This CDR3 reads CASSLRQEFYEQYF. As DNA, the CDR3 is TGTGCCAGCAGTCTGAGGCAGGAGTTCTACGAGCAGTACTTC.

Only a few counts were recorded for this clonotype. The chain employs TRBV6-6 and TRBJ2-1, with D unresolved. V was shortened by 6 bases and J by 8 bases, with 11 bases between the two germline ends. Germline V gives CDR1 MNHNY, CDR2 SVGAGI (reference sequence). CDR3 length equals 12 residues. CDR3: CASRPLAHEQFF. The CDR3 DNA is TGTGCCAGCAGACCTCTTGCGCATGAGCAGTTCTTC.

The chain employs TRBV13 and TRBJ1-6; no firm D call. Trimming took 6 bases from V and 9 from J, leaving 9 bases between them. This CDR3 is built from 12 residues. Germline lookup yields CDR1 PRHDT and CDR2 FYEKMQ (reference sequence). The CDR3 DNA follows: TGTGCCAGCAGTCGTACTGGTTCACCCCTCCACTTT. This codes for CASSRTGSPLHF.

This chain links TRBV20-1 with TRBJ2-7, with TRBD2 matching over 8 bases. Germline CDR1 DFQATT, CDR2 SNEGSKA (reference sequence). V lost 5 bases to trimming and J lost 7 bases; unmatched junction nucleotides: 13. The CDR3 runs 14 residues. In nucleotides, the CDR3 is TGCAGTGCTGTACTAGGGGGACTAGTGGGAGAGCAGTACTTC. Protein product: CSAVLGGLVGEQYF.

With respect to this clonotype: A read error is possible here, since a much larger clone lies one base away. The chain uses TRBV4-3 and TRBJ2-3; D remains ambiguous. Germline loops: CDR1 LGHNA, CDR2 YSLEER. The CDR3 runs 14 residues. Deletions cut 8 bases from V and 0 bases from J, with 12 bases between. Here the CDR3 reads CASALGCSTDTQYF. In DNA, the CDR3 is TGCGCCAGCGCGTTGGGGTGCAGCACAGATACGCAGTATTTT.

The rearrangement uses TRBV6-5 and TRBJ2-1, with D perhaps TRBD1 (5 bases). This CDR3 is built from 17 residues. Germline loops: CDR1 MNHEY, CDR2 SVGAGI. Trimming cost V 4 bases and J 6 bases, with 22 bases left between them. CDR3 loop: CASSSSFGARAFNEQFF. CDR3 nucleotides: TGTGCCAGCAGTTCATCCTTTGGGGCCAGGGCTTTCAATGAGCAGTTCTTC.

This rearrangement joins TRBV18 to TRBJ2-5, with 7 bases aligning to TRBD1. V shed 2 bases and J 2 bases; nucleotides not matched to a gene: 2. The CDR3 totals 14 residues. The germline gives CDR1 KGHSH, CDR2 LQKENI. The chain's CDR3 is CASSPLDRQETQYF. The CDR3 region has the DNA TGTGCCAGCTCACCATTGGACAGGCAAGAGACCCAGTACTTC.

This clonotype has just a few counts. The chain uses TRBV25-1 and TRBJ1-2; D remains unclear. V lost 1 base to trimming and J lost 8 bases, with 11 bases between them. This CDR3 is 13 amino acids long. Germline loops: CDR1 MGHDK, CDR2 SYGVNS. The CDR3 DNA reads as TGTGCCAGCAGTGAATTCGAAGAGAACGGCTACACCTTC. Its protein is CASSEFEENGYTF.

V and J are TRBV20-1 and TRBJ2-1, with 7 bases fitting TRBD1. The CDR3 spans 15 residues. V lost 7 bases, J lost 2 bases, and 11 bases stayed unmatched. CDR1 and CDR2 from the germline V gene are DFQATT and SNEGSKA (reference sequence). DNA for the CDR3: TGCAGTGTTAGCGACCGACAGGGTGCCTACAATGAGCAGTTCTTC. It specifies CSVSDRQGAYNEQFF.

The rearrangement links TRBV28 to TRBJ1-2; tentative D call: TRBD1 (5 bases). V dropped 7 bases and J dropped 4 bases, with 16 bases sitting between them. CDR3 length: 14 residues. Germline CDR1 and CDR2: MDHEN and SYDVKM. CDR3 nucleotide sequence: TGTGCCAGCACCTATTCGGGGGAACCCTATGGCTACACCTTC. This codes for CASTYSGEPYGYTF.

This CDR3 reads CATRDRGASYEQYF. For the CDR3, the DNA is TGTGCCACCAGGGATAGGGGGGCCTCCTACGAGCAGTACTTC. The rearrangement links TRBV6-2 or TRBV6-3 to TRBJ2-7; the D call may be TRBD1 or TRBD2 (6 bases each). From germline, CDR1 is MNHEY and CDR2 SVGEGT. Trimming left V 10 bases short and J 0 bases short, with 16 bases between. The length of the CDR3 is 14 residues.

The V gene is TRBV7-9, the J gene TRBJ2-1; the D gene is possibly TRBD2 (6 bases). V was pared by 3 bases and J by 10 bases, with 13 bases between. Germline V gene sequence: CDR1 SEHNR, CDR2 FQNEAQ (reference sequence). The CDR3 is 13 residues long. The DNA for the CDR3 is TGTGCCAGCAGCTTTGACTGGGGGGTCGAGCAGTTCTTC. Its protein product is CASSFDWGVEQFF. The entire variable domain, with the rest obtained from reference TRBV7-9 and TRBJ2-1, is as follows: DTGVSQNPRHKITKRGQNVTFRCDPISEHNRLYWYRQTLGQGPEFLTYFQNEAQLEKSRLLSDRFSAERPKGSFSTLEIQRTEQGDSAMYLCASSFDWGVEQFFGPGTRLTVL.

The chain has TRBV14 and TRBJ1-2; D not resolved. The CDR3 sequence is 12 residues long. Trimming shortened V by 4 bases and J by 8 bases, and 11 bases separated the two germline ends. From germline, CDR1 is SGHDN and CDR2 FVKESK. CDR3 sequence reads: CASSLPLRGYTF. The CDR3 region has the DNA TGTGCCAGCAGCCTACCATTACGGGGCTACACCTTC.